Included here is one TCR beta chain sequence, with context. Its cognate antigen is unknown. TCRdb's table, derived via immunoSEQ multiplex PCR, lists solely in-frame clones and lacks some. In the table there are approximately 50,000 clones, about 80% of which are singletons. The sort gate was single viable CD3+CD4+CD8-CD45RO+ cells for memory CD4+ T cells. Serostatus was set by detecting CMV pp150, pp28, p38, p52 IgG. Total CD4+ T cells were enriched by CD4 positive selection. This record belongs to a study of memory CD4+ T cells and cytomegalovirus serostatus. Study context: This sample comes from healthy Belgian adults, eight to ten CMV seropositive, approximately 24 seronegative.

V dropped 5 bases and J dropped 4; count of bases not matched to a gene: 6. The CDR3 has 15 residues. Germline values: CDR1 SGHNT, CDR2 YYREEE (reference sequence). Overall study findings and caveats: Suggested: most of the CMV-linked TCR signature lies in CD4+ memory cells.

Sequencing was done on a sample of memory CD4+ T cells from blood. This receptor was identified in an adult in good health and CMV-seropositive. This chain uses TRBV5-4 with TRBJ2-7, with TRBD2 matching 13 bases. The CDR3 spells CASRFGTSGNYEQYF. The DNA for the CDR3 is TGTGCCAGCAGATTTGGGACTAGCGGGAATTACGAGCAGTACTTC. Full variable domain (remainder filled in from reference TRBV5-4 and TRBJ2-7): ETGVTQSPTHLIKTRGQQVTLRCSSQSGHNTVSWYQQALGQGPQFIFQYYREEENGRGNFPPRFSGLQFPNYSSELNVNALELDDSALYLCASRFGTSGNYEQYFGPGTRLTVT.